This T cell receptor beta chain was recorded in a study of blood T cell repertoires in COVID-19. Assay: immunoSEQ multiplex PCR; the TCRdb copy retains only in-frame clones and omits some. This sample has over 350,000 clones, with 88% found just once. V shed 4 bases, J shed 4 bases, and the junction held 5 bases outside the gene matches. Germline V gives CDR1 SGHTA, CDR2 FQGNSA. The CDR3 is 17 amino acids. Input material: PBMCs or T cells enriched from blood (not recorded which). The chain is built from TRBV7-2 and TRBJ2-1, with TRBD2 matching 15 bases. The clonotype was recovered from a young woman who had recovered from COVID-19. CDR3 in amino acids: CASSSTGLAGGYNEQFF. CDR3 in DNA: TGTGCCAGCAGCTCTACTGGACTAGCGGGGGGGTACAATGAGCAGTTCTTC.